The clone carrying this TCR beta chain was counted a single time. Its antigen is as yet unknown. This sample is drawn from a study of cytomegalovirus exposure and HLA in healthy donors. 13 Jbeta primers and 60 Vbeta primers were used for the PCR. Libraries were prepared by immunoSEQ multiplex PCR; TCRdb keeps only in-frame clonotypes and omits some of them. The table lists 60,000 to 70,000 clones, just under 80% of them singletons. Findings and caveats of the study: An assumption of roughly uniform sequencing depth across donors underlay the presence/absence analyses.

After removal of 6 bases from V and 5 bases from J, the junction contained 4 bases not matched to a gene. The CDR3 runs to 13 residues. Germline CDR1 reads WNHNN; CDR2 reads SYGVQD (reference sequence). Though nominally healthy at sampling, donors likely had unrecorded immune exposures. The material sequenced was PBMCs. The V call is TRBV10-1, the J call TRBJ1-5; 7 bases map to TRBD1. This TCR came from a woman in her twenties or thirties in good health and CMV-seronegative. CDR3 amino acids: CASRTGDDQPQHF. CDR3 DNA sequence: TGCGCCAGCAGAACAGGGGATGATCAGCCCCAGCATTTT.